A single sample gave rise to the 23 T cell receptor beta chains below, sequenced in a study of CD8+CD57+ T cells in acquired aplastic anemia. By flow cytometry, patients selected for sequencing had shown an expansion of CD8+CD57+ cells. Genomic DNA templated the TCR beta VDJ and CDR3 profiling. TCRdb re-analysed the reads in MiXCR, keeping a single row per CDR3 protein. Of around 200,000 distinct CDR3 sequences in the sample, about 62% were seen once. The sequenced sample was sorted CD4+, CD8+, or CD8+CD57+ T cells (not recorded which) from PBMCs. The receptor source for this set is a human donor with aplastic anemia.

This clonotype was counted between two and nine times. The rearrangement uses TRBV7-8 and TRBJ1-1, with 7 bases fitting TRBD1. Germline CDR1 reads SGHVS; CDR2 reads FQNEAQ. The junction had 13 bases not matched to a gene; V was cut back by 4 bases and J by 2 bases. The CDR3 is made up of 17 amino acids. The CDR3 nucleotides are TGTGCCAGCAGCTCCGACCTTGACAGGGTATCCAACACTGAAGCTTTCTTT. Amino acids: CASSSDLDRVSNTEAFF.

The chain joins TRBV10-3 to TRBJ1-2, with TRBD1 identical over 7 bases. Germline V gene data show CDR1 as ENHRY and CDR2 as SYGVKD. CDR3 size: 14 residues. V lost 6 bases, J lost 2 bases, and 6 bases stayed unmatched. CDR3 residues: CAISEGARNYGYTF. CDR3 DNA: TGTGCCATCAGCGAGGGGGCGCGGAACTATGGCTACACCTTC.

The table lists this clonotype with a few counts. The J gene is TRBJ2-7, the V gene TRBV7-9; D not resolved. With 5 bases removed from V and 0 bases from J, the gap between germline ends came to 14 bases. The CDR3 length is 15 residues. Germline V CDR1 and CDR2: SEHNR, FQNEAQ (reference sequence). The CDR3 protein is CASSMQEPSSYEQYF. CDR3 coding DNA: TGTGCCAGCAGCATGCAAGAGCCGAGCTCCTACGAGCAGTACTTC.

J is TRBJ1-2 and V is TRBV11-2; D unclear. There are 13 residues in the CDR3. Germline values: CDR1 SGHAT, CDR2 FQNNGV. The V and J ends lost 5 bases and 8 bases respectively, with 15 bases between them. The CDR3 here is CASSAGWQDGYTF. The DNA for the CDR3 is TGTGCCAGCAGCGCCGGATGGCAGGACGGCTACACCTTC.

The CDR3 DNA sequence: TGCGCCAGCAGCTTGGGCAGCGGGGGGGCCGACACCGGGGAGCTGTTTTTT. This encodes CASSLGSGGADTGELFF. This chain connects TRBV5-1 to TRBJ2-2; 10 bases are a match to TRBD2. V was clipped by 0 bases and J by 3 bases; unmatched bases: 5. CDR3 length equals 17 residues. Germline V gene lookup returns CDR1 SGHRS and CDR2 YFSETQ.

This clonotype was seen ten or more times. The V and J genes are TRBV7-9 and TRBJ1-2; 7 positions match TRBD1. The length of the CDR3 is 15 residues. V shed 5 bases and J 5 bases; nucleotides not matched to a gene: 11. Looked up from germline, CDR1 is SEHNR and CDR2 is FQNEAQ (reference sequence). The CDR3 nucleotides are TGTGCCAGCAGCGATGAACAGGGGCTGATATATGGCTACACCTTC. Its protein product is CASSDEQGLIYGYTF.

This chain joins TRBV5-5 and TRBJ1-3; TRBD1 is a possible D gene (5 bases). CDR1 SGHKS and CDR2 YYEKEE come from the germline V gene (reference sequence). The germline V and J ends were trimmed by 3 bases and 3 bases, with 7 bases remaining between them. This CDR3 spans 13 amino acids. CDR3 sequence (DNA): TGTGCCAGCAGCTCAGGGTTTGGAAACACCATATATTTT. Translating it yields CASSSGFGNTIYF.

This clonotype was seen at least ten times. The chain has TRBV9 and TRBJ2-3; 11 bases are shared with TRBD2. V shed 4 bases, J shed 5 bases, and the junction held 9 bases outside the gene matches. The CDR3 runs to 16 residues. In germline, CDR1 is SGDLS, CDR2 YYNGEE. DNA for the CDR3: TGTGCCAGCAGCCCCCATAGCGGGGGGGCGGAAGATACGCAGTATTTT. As protein: CASSPHSGGAEDTQYF.

The CDR3 is CSAGDRVRDTQYF. In DNA form, the CDR3 reads TGCAGTGCCGGGGACAGGGTTAGGGATACGCAGTATTTT. J is TRBJ2-3 and V is TRBV20-1; 9 bases are shared with TRBD1. Germline CDR1 and CDR2: DFQATT and SNEGSKA (reference sequence). The ends lost 6 bases at V and 6 bases at J; junction bases unmatched: 7. The CDR3 sequence is 13 residues long.

J is TRBJ2-7 and V is TRBV20-1; D remains unclear. Trimming left V 4 bases short and J 3 bases short, with 13 bases between. Germline CDR1 reads DFQATT; CDR2 reads SNEGSKA (reference sequence). This CDR3 is 13 amino acids long. CDR3 in amino acids: CSATRQVSYEQYF. As DNA, the CDR3 is TGCAGTGCTACGCGGCAGGTGAGCTACGAGCAGTACTTC.

The chain recombines TRBV10-3 with TRBJ2-7, with 10 positions matching TRBD1. CDR3 length: 14 residues. CDR1 and CDR2 (germline): ENHRY, SYGVKD. Unmatched junction bases numbered 6, after V lost 6 bases and J lost 4 bases. CDR3: CAIRATGGDYEQYF. The CDR3 DNA follows: TGTGCCATCAGGGCGACAGGGGGCGATTACGAGCAGTACTTC.

This clonotype was counted a few times. J is TRBJ2-3 and V is TRBV19; D gene uncertain. This CDR3 is built from 13 residues. Trimming left V 6 bases short and J 9 bases short, with 16 bases between. Germline CDR1 is LNHDA and CDR2 is SQIVND (reference sequence). The CDR3 sequence: CASRTTGQATQYF. The CDR3 DNA follows: TGTGCCAGTAGGACGACCGGCCAGGCGACGCAGTATTTT.

Only a few counts were recorded for this clonotype. A read error may account for a junction end that differs from germline. The chain carries TRBV7-7 and TRBJ1-4, with no clear D. Germline CDR1 and CDR2: SSHAT and FNYEAQ (reference sequence). The CDR3 consists of 13 residues. The chain's CDR3 is CASSLTENEKLFF. CDR3 DNA: TGTGCTAGCAGCTTGACTGAGAATGAAAAACTGTTTTTT.

Of note for this clonotype: A much more abundant neighbour one base away suggests this may be a read error. V is TRBV15 and J is TRBJ2-1, with 12 bases lining up with TRBD1. Germline loops: CDR1 LNHNV, CDR2 YYDKDF (reference sequence). The CDR3 loop spans 16 amino acids. CDR3 nucleotide sequence: TGTGCCGCCAGCAGCGAGGGGACAGGGGGCTTCGATGAGCAGTTCTTC. Translating it yields CAASSEGTGGFDEQFF.

The chain joins TRBV10-3 to TRBJ2-7; 14 bases align to TRBD2. The CDR3 has 17 residues. V shed 5 bases and J 1 base; nucleotides not matched to a gene: 7. Germline V gene sequence: CDR1 ENHRY, CDR2 SYGVKD. The CDR3 DNA sequence: TGTGCCATCAGTCCGGGACTAGCGGGAGTGGTATCCTACGAGCAGTACTTC. This translates into CAISPGLAGVVSYEQYF.

J is TRBJ2-1 and V is TRBV24-1, with 7 bases identical to TRBD1. This CDR3 has 15 amino acids. Germline CDR1 is KGHDR and CDR2 is SFDVKD. The V gene end was trimmed by 4 bases and the J gene end by 6 bases; junction bases not matched to a gene: 8. CDR3 region: CATSEQTGYSNEQFF. The CDR3 DNA sequence: TGTGCCACCAGTGAACAGACAGGGTACAGCAATGAGCAGTTCTTC.

This CDR3 reads CASSLLGAGTTSGEQFF. In DNA form, the CDR3 reads TGTGCCAGCAGCTTATTAGGGGCGGGGACTACTTCTGGTGAGCAGTTCTTC. The chain joins TRBV7-9 to TRBJ2-1, with TRBD2 matching 7 bases. The CDR3 is made up of 17 amino acids. Germline assignment: CDR1 SEHNR and CDR2 FQNEAQ (reference sequence). The ends lost 2 bases at V and 9 bases at J; junction bases unmatched: 16.

This clonotype was seen many times. This rearrangement joins TRBV29-1 to TRBJ2-3, with 12 bases aligning to TRBD1. The CDR3 spans 17 residues. Germline assignment: CDR1 SQVTM and CDR2 ANQGSEA. The V segment lost 4 bases and the J segment 7 bases; nucleotides outside the gene matches: 15. CDR3 residues: CSVVLGQGANARNTQYF. CDR3 coding DNA: TGCAGCGTTGTATTGGGACAGGGGGCTAACGCAAGGAATACGCAGTATTTT.

This clonotype was observed a single time. The rearrangement joins TRBV7-3 to TRBJ2-6; 9 nucleotides align to TRBD1. Germline lookup yields CDR1 SGHTA and CDR2 FQGTGA. J lost 0 bases, V lost 0 bases, and 9 bases had no gene match. The CDR3 contains 20 residues. The CDR3 reads CASSLTIGTGRLSGANVLTF. In DNA form, the CDR3 reads TGTGCCAGCAGCTTAACGATAGGGACAGGGCGGCTCTCTGGGGCCAACGTCCTGACTTTC.

The CDR3: CSAALGGVNTEAFF. The CDR3 DNA sequence: TGCAGCGCGGCCCTGGGGGGGGTTAACACTGAAGCTTTCTTT. The rearrangement links TRBV29-1 to TRBJ1-1; the D gene is possibly TRBD1 (5 bases). Germline V gene sequence: CDR1 SQVTM, CDR2 ANQGSEA. This CDR3 is built from 14 residues. V lost 7 bases and J lost 2, with 17 bases in between.

This chain links TRBV29-1 with TRBJ2-2, with 8 bases identical to TRBD1. J lost 0 bases, V lost 2 bases, and 2 bases had no gene match. CDR1 SQVTM and CDR2 ANQGSEA come from the germline V gene. The CDR3 totals 15 residues. The CDR3 nucleotides are TGCAGCGTTGAAATGACAGGGGCGAACACCGGGGAGCTGTTTTTT. Amino acids: CSVEMTGANTGELFF.

This rearrangement joins TRBV7-3 to TRBJ1-6; D is unresolved. From germline, CDR1 is SGHTA and CDR2 FQGTGA. The CDR3 loop spans 17 amino acids. Trimming removed 4 bases from V and 0 bases from J, with 13 bases in between. CDR3 loop: CASSWGLASSYNSPLHF. CDR3 in DNA: TGTGCCAGCAGCTGGGGTCTCGCGAGCTCCTATAATTCACCCCTCCACTTT.

As to this clonotype: At one end, the junction sequence differs from germline, possibly due to a read error. The genes are TRBV7-2 and TRBJ1-2, with D uncertain. Germline assignment: CDR1 SGHTA and CDR2 FQGNSA. The CDR3 runs 13 residues. For the CDR3, the DNA is TGTGCCCGCAGCTTAGACTCAAACTATGGCTACACCTTC. Its protein product is CARSLDSNYGYTF.